This is a list of T cell receptor beta chains from one sample in a study of beta chain features in type 1 diabetes. Some clones are missing from TCRdb's copy, which holds only in-frame ones; the method was immunoSEQ multiplex PCR. The profile shows some 150,000 clones, nearly 50% of them singletons. Sequences were obtained from Tregs from blood. These receptors were taken from a man younger than 35 in good health. The CDR3 runs from the conserved cysteine through the conserved F or W. The D gene is left open where the match is weak. A clone size is listed for some rows: how often the clone was seen (once, few, many), or a class if it is expanded.

abundance: few; j_gene: TRBJ2-7; v_gene: TRBV5-1; d_gene: TRBD1; CDR3aa: CASSQTGGAYEQYF; CDR3nt: TGCGCCAGCAGCCAGACAGGGGGAGCCTACGAGCAGTACTTC
abundance: .; j_gene: TRBJ2-5; v_gene: TRBV2; d_gene: .; CDR3aa: CVTLAREETQYF; CDR3nt: TGTGTCACGCTAGCGAGGGAAGAGACCCAGTACTTC
abundance: .; j_gene: TRBJ2-7; v_gene: TRBV6-5; d_gene: .; CDR3aa: CASSYLGQSSYEQYF; CDR3nt: TGTGCCAGCAGTTATTTGGGACAAAGCTCCTACGAGCAGTACTTC
abundance: .; j_gene: TRBJ2-1; v_gene: TRBV27; d_gene: .; CDR3aa: CASSHGVWEPHEQFF; CDR3nt: TGTGCCAGCAGCCACGGGGTGTGGGAGCCCCATGAGCAGTTCTTC
abundance: .; j_gene: TRBJ2-2; v_gene: TRBV7-2; d_gene: TRBD2; CDR3aa: CASSRTSDTGELFF; CDR3nt: TGTGCCAGCAGCCGAACTAGCGACACCGGGGAGCTGTTTTTT
abundance: .; j_gene: TRBJ2-7; v_gene: TRBV28; d_gene: .; CDR3aa: CASSPPSGHLPLYEQYF; CDR3nt: TGTGCCAGCAGTCCCCCCTCGGGACACCTACCCCTCTACGAGCAGTACTTC
abundance: .; j_gene: TRBJ2-2; v_gene: TRBV6-5; d_gene: .; CDR3aa: CASSYAARGNTGELFF; CDR3nt: TGTGCCAGCAGTTACGCTGCACGGGGGAACACCGGGGAGCTGTTTTTT
abundance: .; j_gene: TRBJ2-7; v_gene: TRBV19; d_gene: .; CDR3aa: CASSQIQSGEQYF; CDR3nt: TGTGCCAGTAGCCAGATTCAATCGGGGGAGCAGTACTTC
abundance: few; j_gene: TRBJ2-3; v_gene: TRBV5-4; d_gene: TRBD2; CDR3aa: CASSLRLAGGGPQYF; CDR3nt: TGTGCCAGCAGCTTGCGCCTAGCGGGGGGCGGACCGCAGTATTTT
abundance: few; j_gene: TRBJ1-3; v_gene: TRBV27; d_gene: .; CDR3aa: CASRRRVGGNTIYF; CDR3nt: TGTGCCAGCAGAAGACGGGTTGGTGGAAACACCATATATTTT
abundance: .; j_gene: TRBJ2-1; v_gene: TRBV30; d_gene: TRBD2; CDR3aa: CAWSGKLAGGRDNEQFF; CDR3nt: TGTGCCTGGAGTGGCAAACTAGCGGGGGGACGCGACAATGAGCAGTTCTTC
abundance: .; j_gene: TRBJ1-4; v_gene: TRBV4-3; d_gene: .; CDR3aa: CASSLTGFGNEKLFF; CDR3nt: TGCGCCAGCAGCCTAACAGGGTTTGGTAATGAAAAACTGTTTTTT
abundance: .; j_gene: TRBJ2-1; v_gene: TRBV25-1; d_gene: .; CDR3aa: CASSEGRQSSYNEQFF; CDR3nt: TGTGCCAGCAGTGAGGGGAGACAAAGCTCCTACAATGAGCAGTTCTTC
abundance: few; j_gene: TRBJ1-5; v_gene: TRBV28; d_gene: TRBD1; CDR3aa: CASSLYGWDSPNQPQHF; CDR3nt: TGTGCCAGCAGTTTATATGGGTGGGACAGCCCCAATCAGCCCCAGCATTTT
abundance: .; j_gene: TRBJ2-4; v_gene: TRBV28; d_gene: .; CDR3aa: CASSWGGGRGRNIQYF; CDR3nt: TGTGCCAGCAGTTGGGGAGGTGGCAGGGGGAGGAACATTCAGTACTTC
abundance: .; j_gene: TRBJ2-3; v_gene: TRBV6-6; d_gene: TRBD1; CDR3aa: CASNNLGTGRDTQYF; CDR3nt: TGTGCCAGCAACAACCTTGGGACAGGGAGGGATACGCAGTATTTT
abundance: .; j_gene: TRBJ2-5; v_gene: TRBV11-3; d_gene: .; CDR3aa: CASSLGSSETQYF; CDR3nt: TGTGCCAGCAGCTTAGGGTCGAGTGAGACCCAGTACTTC
abundance: .; j_gene: TRBJ1-1; v_gene: TRBV4-1; d_gene: .; CDR3aa: CASSQDRRRAFF; CDR3nt: TGCGCCAGCAGCCAAGATAGGCGGAGGGCTTTCTTT
abundance: .; j_gene: TRBJ2-1; v_gene: TRBV2; d_gene: TRBD2; CDR3aa: CASRVAGAAYNEQFF; CDR3nt: TGTGCCAGCAGGGTAGCGGGAGCGGCCTACAATGAGCAGTTCTTC
abundance: .; j_gene: TRBJ1-2; v_gene: TRBV5-1; d_gene: .; CDR3aa: CASSLYGANYGYTF; CDR3nt: TGCGCCAGCAGCTTGTATGGAGCTAACTATGGCTACACCTTC
abundance: few; j_gene: TRBJ1-1; v_gene: TRBV6-5; d_gene: .; CDR3aa: CASSYSEVGVEAFF; CDR3nt: TGTGCCAGCAGTTACTCTGAGGTTGGCGTTGAAGCTTTCTTT
abundance: .; j_gene: TRBJ2-1; v_gene: TRBV29-1; d_gene: TRBD1; CDR3aa: CSVEGDRSETPTYNEQFF; CDR3nt: TGCAGCGTTGAAGGGGACAGAAGCGAAACCCCAACCTACAATGAGCAGTTCTTC
abundance: .; j_gene: TRBJ2-7; v_gene: TRBV28; d_gene: TRBD1; CDR3aa: CASRRGGAGASEQYF; CDR3nt: TGTGCCAGCAGACGAGGGGGCGCCGGGGCTTCCGAGCAGTACTTC
abundance: .; j_gene: TRBJ1-2; v_gene: TRBV21-1; d_gene: .; CDR3aa: CASSKPRGYTF; CDR3nt: TGTGCCAGCAGCAAGCCCAGGGGCTACACCTTC
abundance: .; j_gene: TRBJ2-7; v_gene: TRBV7-2; d_gene: TRBD2; CDR3aa: CASSSRGGTYEQYF; CDR3nt: TGTGCCAGCAGCTCCCGGGGGGGAACCTACGAGCAGTACTTC
abundance: .; j_gene: TRBJ2-7; v_gene: TRBV28; d_gene: TRBD2; CDR3aa: CASSYLAGGPYEQYF; CDR3nt: TGTGCCAGCAGTTACCTAGCGGGAGGGCCGTACGAGCAGTACTTC
abundance: .; j_gene: TRBJ2-7; v_gene: TRBV7-8; d_gene: .; CDR3aa: CASSLNHRLLMYF; CDR3nt: TGTGCCAGCAGCTTAAATCACCGACTTTTAATGTACTTC
abundance: .; j_gene: TRBJ2-3; v_gene: TRBV2; d_gene: TRBD2; CDR3aa: CASKAREGTDTQYF; CDR3nt: TGTGCCAGCAAGGCGCGGGAGGGCACAGATACGCAGTATTTT
abundance: .; j_gene: TRBJ2-7; v_gene: TRBV6-6; d_gene: .; CDR3aa: CASSYRASGEQYF; CDR3nt: TGTGCCAGCAGTTACCGGGCTTCGGGGGAGCAGTACTTC
abundance: .; j_gene: TRBJ2-2; v_gene: TRBV28; d_gene: .; CDR3aa: CASITSQGFANTGELFF; CDR3nt: TGTGCCAGCATTACCTCCCAGGGGTTCGCGAACACCGGGGAGCTGTTTTTT
abundance: few; j_gene: TRBJ1-2; v_gene: TRBV27; d_gene: .; CDR3aa: CASSPTGPYGYTF; CDR3nt: TGTGCCAGCAGTCCGACAGGACCATATGGCTACACCTTC
abundance: few; j_gene: TRBJ1-2; v_gene: TRBV10-3; d_gene: .; CDR3aa: CATLREVGYTF; CDR3nt: TGTGCCACCCTCCGAGAAGTAGGCTACACCTTC
abundance: few; j_gene: TRBJ2-5; v_gene: TRBV10-3; d_gene: TRBD1; CDR3aa: CAISVWTGSEETQYF; CDR3nt: TGTGCCATCAGTGTCTGGACAGGGAGCGAAGAGACCCAGTACTTC
abundance: few; j_gene: TRBJ1-4; v_gene: TRBV9; d_gene: .; CDR3aa: CASAPGTSNEKLFF; CDR3nt: TGTGCCAGCGCACCAGGCACAAGTAATGAAAAACTGTTTTTT
abundance: .; j_gene: TRBJ1-4; v_gene: TRBV7-9; d_gene: TRBD1; CDR3aa: CASSLVSAARGQRNEKLFF; CDR3nt: TGTGCCAGCAGCTTAGTTTCAGCGGCTCGGGGACAGAGAAATGAAAAACTGTTTTTT
abundance: .; j_gene: TRBJ1-4; v_gene: TRBV5-1; d_gene: .; CDR3aa: CASSPGFDEKLFF; CDR3nt: TGCGCCAGCAGCCCGGGGTTCGATGAAAAACTGTTTTTT
abundance: few; j_gene: TRBJ1-2; v_gene: TRBV15; d_gene: .; CDR3aa: CATSRGLGPYGYTF; CDR3nt: TGTGCCACCAGCAGGGGCCTGGGCCCCTATGGCTACACCTTC
abundance: .; j_gene: TRBJ1-4; v_gene: TRBV29-1; d_gene: .; CDR3aa: CSVEARGKLFF; CDR3nt: TGCAGCGTCGAAGCCCGGGGTAAACTGTTTTTT
abundance: .; j_gene: TRBJ2-3; v_gene: TRBV6-5; d_gene: TRBD1; CDR3aa: CASSWDRQPGTQYF; CDR3nt: TGTGCCAGCAGTTGGGACAGGCAGCCGGGTACGCAGTATTTT
abundance: .; j_gene: TRBJ2-1; v_gene: TRBV28; d_gene: TRBD1; CDR3aa: CASSPLGTGLLNEQFF; CDR3nt: TGTGCCAGCAGTCCTCTGGGGACAGGGTTATTGAATGAGCAGTTCTTC
abundance: .; j_gene: TRBJ1-2; v_gene: TRBV6-5; d_gene: .; CDR3aa: CASSYGLSILYGYTF; CDR3nt: TGTGCCAGCAGTTACGGACTCAGCATCCTCTATGGCTACACCTTC
abundance: once; j_gene: TRBJ1-1; v_gene: TRBV19; d_gene: .; CDR3aa: CASSIRGLDTEAFF; CDR3nt: TGTGCCAGTAGTATACGGGGTCTAGACACTGAAGCTTTCTTT